A selection of T cell receptor beta chains follows, all from one sample in a study of blood T cell repertoires in COVID-19. Clones were sequenced by immunoSEQ multiplex PCR, and TCRdb holds only the in-frame ones, with some missing. The sample has 20,000 to 30,000 clones, approximately 94% seen once; the top ten hold about 7.3%. The material sequenced was peripheral blood. The receptors were gathered from a human donor in a cohort sampled during active COVID-19. Both conserved end residues are part of each CDR3. A D gene is named only where the DNA matches it firmly. Not every row has a clone size; where given, it reads once, few, many or a size class.

.,TRBJ2-7,TRBV6-1,.,CASSDTGYEQYF,TGTGCCAGCAGTGACACCGGCTACGAGCAGTACTTC
.,TRBJ2-5,TRBV28,.,CASGLGGAETQYF,TGTGCCAGCGGTCTAGGGGGGGCAGAGACCCAGTACTTC
.,TRBJ2-7,TRBV6-5,TRBD2,CASNPSGSWYEQYF,TGTGCCAGCAACCCTAGCGGGAGCTGGTACGAGCAGTACTTC
.,TRBJ1-1,TRBV7-9,.,CASSFRTAEAFF,TGTGCCAGCAGCTTCAGGACAGCAGAAGCTTTCTTT
.,TRBJ2-6,TRBV19,.,CASSVSSGANVLTF,TGTGCCAGTAGTGTCAGCTCTGGGGCCAACGTCCTGACTTTC
.,TRBJ2-2,TRBV7-9,.,CASSFTHGGGTGELFF,TGTGCCAGCAGCTTTACACATGGGGGCGGCACCGGGGAGCTGTTTTTT
.,TRBJ1-1,TRBV9,.,CASSPGQFMNTEAFF,TGTGCCAGCAGCCCGGGACAATTCATGAACACTGAAGCTTTCTTT
.,TRBJ2-1,TRBV14,.,CASSQDGPGYYNEQFF,TGTGCCAGCAGCCAAGATGGGCCAGGATATTACAATGAGCAGTTCTTC
.,TRBJ1-5,TRBV5-1,.,CASSLDSNQPQHF,TGCGCCAGCAGCCTAGATAGCAATCAGCCCCAGCATTTT
.,TRBJ2-7,TRBV29-1,TRBD1,CSTMTGTYEQYF,TGCAGCACTATGACAGGGACCTACGAGCAGTACTTC
.,TRBJ2-7,TRBV10-1,TRBD2,CASQGTSGNSYEQYF,TGCGCCAGTCAGGGGACTAGCGGAAACTCATACGAGCAGTACTTC
.,TRBJ2-3,TRBV5-1,TRBD2,CASSDFAGGLDTQYF,TGCGCCAGCAGCGATTTCGCGGGGGGGTTAGATACGCAGTATTTT
.,TRBJ1-1,TRBV4-1,.,CASSRGQERTEAFF,TGCGCCAGCAGCCGAGGACAAGAAAGAACTGAAGCTTTCTTT
.,TRBJ1-6,TRBV7-2,.,CASSLARDNSPLHF,TGTGCCAGCAGCTTAGCCCGGGATAATTCACCCCTCCACTTT
.,TRBJ2-1,TRBV7-3,TRBD2,CASSQLAGRRDEQFF,TGTGCCAGCAGCCAACTAGCGGGTCGGAGGGATGAGCAGTTCTTC
.,TRBJ2-1,TRBV5-4,TRBD2,CASSPAGGSSYNEQFF,TGTGCCAGCAGCCCGGCGGGAGGGAGCTCCTACAATGAGCAGTTCTTC
.,TRBJ2-7,TRBV27,TRBD2,CASRPGTSGNYEQYF,TGTGCCAGCAGACCCGGGACTAGCGGCAACTACGAGCAGTACTTC
.,TRBJ2-3,TRBV7-3,.,CASSLGASTDTQYF,TGTGCCAGCAGCTTAGGAGCTAGCACAGATACGCAGTATTTT
.,TRBJ2-3,TRBV2,TRBD2,CASLSGRATDTQYF,TGTGCCAGCCTAAGCGGGAGGGCCACAGATACGCAGTATTTT
.,TRBJ1-5,TRBV5-1,TRBD1,CASSATGGWRQPQHF,TGCGCCAGCAGCGCGACAGGGGGCTGGAGACAGCCCCAGCATTTT
once,TRBJ2-2,TRBV3-1/TRBV3-2,TRBD1,CASSQTRQGLGELFF,TGTGCCAGCAGCCAAACCCGACAGGGTCTCGGGGAGCTGTTTTTT
.,TRBJ2-5,TRBV6-5,.,CASSYSGGRETQYF,TGTGCCAGCAGTTACTCCGGGGGTAGAGAGACCCAGTACTTC
.,TRBJ2-3,TRBV11-3,TRBD1,CASSPGQEGADTQYF,TGTGCCAGCAGCCCGGGACAGGAGGGAGCAGATACGCAGTATTTT
.,TRBJ2-5,TRBV19,.,CASRSLGQETQYF,TGTGCCAGTAGATCCCTCGGCCAAGAGACCCAGTACTTC
.,TRBJ1-1,TRBV24-1,TRBD1,CATSAGQGVSTEAFF,TGTGCCACCAGTGCAGGACAGGGTGTGAGCACTGAAGCTTTCTTT
.,TRBJ1-1,TRBV9,.,CASSVDPVTEAFF,TGTGCCAGCAGCGTAGACCCGGTTACTGAAGCTTTCTTT
once,TRBJ2-3,TRBV27,.,CASSFRTPTYTDTQYF,TGTGCCAGCAGTTTCCGGACTCCTACATACACAGATACGCAGTATTTT
.,TRBJ1-4,TRBV5-1,TRBD1,CASSLVGQGATNEKLFF,TGCGCCAGCAGCTTGGTGGGACAGGGTGCAACTAATGAAAAACTGTTTTTT
few,TRBJ2-2,TRBV7-9,.,CASSLDSRSGELFF,TGTGCCAGCAGCTTAGATTCCAGGTCCGGGGAGCTGTTTTTT
.,TRBJ2-2,TRBV28,.,CASSPAKGSTGELFF,TGTGCCAGCAGCCCGGCGAAGGGGTCCACCGGGGAGCTGTTTTTT
.,TRBJ2-2,TRBV9,TRBD1,CASSVGQGATTGELFF,TGTGCCAGCAGCGTAGGACAGGGGGCAACCACCGGGGAGCTGTTTTTT
.,TRBJ1-4,TRBV19,TRBD1,CASSANRGEKLFF,TGTGCCAGTAGTGCCAACAGGGGTGAAAAACTGTTTTTT
.,TRBJ1-2,TRBV4-3,TRBD1,CASSQGQGARSGYTF,TGCGCCAGCAGCCAGGGACAGGGGGCAAGAAGTGGCTACACCTTC
.,TRBJ1-5,TRBV4-1,.,CASSQVPGSDQPQHF,TGCGCCAGCAGCCAAGTCCCCGGCAGCGATCAGCCCCAGCATTTT
.,TRBJ1-2,TRBV5-5,.,CASSLTLVDRTNYGYTF,TGTGCCAGCAGCTTGACTCTCGTGGACAGAACTAACTATGGCTACACCTTC
.,TRBJ1-4,TRBV7-8,.,CASSLDRLGNEKLFF,TGTGCCAGCAGCTTAGACAGGCTGGGAAATGAAAAACTGTTTTTT
.,TRBJ2-3,TRBV5-1,TRBD2,CASSTGLAGVRADTQYF,TGCGCCAGCAGCACGGGACTAGCGGGAGTGAGGGCAGATACGCAGTATTTT